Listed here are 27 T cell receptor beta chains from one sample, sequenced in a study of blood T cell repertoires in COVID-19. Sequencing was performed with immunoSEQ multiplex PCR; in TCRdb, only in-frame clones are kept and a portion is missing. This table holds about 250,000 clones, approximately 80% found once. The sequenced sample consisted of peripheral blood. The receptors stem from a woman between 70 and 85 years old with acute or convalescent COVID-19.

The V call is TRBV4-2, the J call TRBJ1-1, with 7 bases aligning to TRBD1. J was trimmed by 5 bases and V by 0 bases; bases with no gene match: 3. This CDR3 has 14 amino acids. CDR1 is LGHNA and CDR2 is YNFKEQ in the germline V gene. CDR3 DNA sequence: TGTGCCAGCAGCCAAGATCAGACAGGGACTGAAGCTTTCTTT. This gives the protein CASSQDQTGTEAFF.

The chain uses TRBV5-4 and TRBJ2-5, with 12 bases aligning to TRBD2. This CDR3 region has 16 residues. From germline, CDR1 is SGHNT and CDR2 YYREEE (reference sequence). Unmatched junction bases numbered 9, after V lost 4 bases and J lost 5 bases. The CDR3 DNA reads TGTGCCAGCAGCATGCCTAGCGGGGGGGCCTCGGAGACCCAGTACTTC. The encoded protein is CASSMPSGGASETQYF.

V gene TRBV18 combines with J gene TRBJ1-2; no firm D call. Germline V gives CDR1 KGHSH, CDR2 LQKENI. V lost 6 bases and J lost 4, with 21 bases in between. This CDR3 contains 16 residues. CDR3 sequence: CASSPRETAGGYGYTF. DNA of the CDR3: TGTGCCAGCTCCCCGAGGGAAACGGCAGGAGGCTATGGCTACACCTTC.

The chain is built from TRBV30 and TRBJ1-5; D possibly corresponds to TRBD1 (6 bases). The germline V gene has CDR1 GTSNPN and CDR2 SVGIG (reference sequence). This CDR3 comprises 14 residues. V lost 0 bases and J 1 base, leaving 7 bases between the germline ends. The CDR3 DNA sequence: TGTGCCTGGAGTGTACAGGGAAGCAATCAGCCCCAGCATTTT. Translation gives CAWSVQGSNQPQHF. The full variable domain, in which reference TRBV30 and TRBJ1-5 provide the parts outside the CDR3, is SQTIHQWPATLVQPVGSPLSLECTVEGTSNPNLYWYRQAAGRGLQLLFYSVGIGQISSEVPQNLSASRPQDRQFILSSKKLLLSDSGFYLCAWSVQGSNQPQHFGDGTRLSIL.

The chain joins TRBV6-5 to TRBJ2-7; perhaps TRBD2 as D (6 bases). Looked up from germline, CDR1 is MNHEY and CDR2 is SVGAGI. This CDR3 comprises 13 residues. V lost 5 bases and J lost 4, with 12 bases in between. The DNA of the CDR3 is TGTGCCAGCAGTCCCCCGGGACTGTACGAGCAGTACTTC. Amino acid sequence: CASSPPGLYEQYF.

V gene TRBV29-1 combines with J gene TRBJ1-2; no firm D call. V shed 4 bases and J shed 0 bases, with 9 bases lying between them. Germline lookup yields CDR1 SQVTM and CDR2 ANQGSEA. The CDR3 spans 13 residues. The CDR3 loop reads CSVVGVSNYGYTF. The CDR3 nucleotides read TGCAGCGTTGTGGGCGTATCTAACTATGGCTACACCTTC.

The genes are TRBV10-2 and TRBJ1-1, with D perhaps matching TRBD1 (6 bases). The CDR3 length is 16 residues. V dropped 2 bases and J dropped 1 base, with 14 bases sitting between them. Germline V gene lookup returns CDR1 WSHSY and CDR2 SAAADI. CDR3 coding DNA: TGCGCCAGCAGTGAGAGGTCAGGGGTTTGGAACACTGAAGCTTTCTTT. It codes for CASSERSGVWNTEAFF.

The CDR3 DNA reads as TGTGCCAGCTCTCGGAGGACCCCTAGGGAGCAGTACTTC. Its translation: CASSRRTPREQYF. V usage is TRBV18 and J usage is TRBJ2-7; D is perhaps TRBD2 (5 bases). The V gene's germline CDR1 is KGHSH and CDR2 LQKENI. Between the trimmed V and J ends, which lost 6 bases and 7 bases, there was a span of 16 bases. CDR3 length: 13 amino acids.

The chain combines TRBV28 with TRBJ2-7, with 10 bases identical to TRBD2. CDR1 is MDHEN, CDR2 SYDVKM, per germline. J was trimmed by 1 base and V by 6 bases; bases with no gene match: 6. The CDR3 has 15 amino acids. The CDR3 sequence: CASSQSGGGSYEQYF. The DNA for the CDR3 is TGTGCCAGCAGCCAGAGCGGGGGGGGATCCTACGAGCAGTACTTC. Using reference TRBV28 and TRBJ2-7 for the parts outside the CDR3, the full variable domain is DVKVTQSSRYLVKRTGEKVFLECVQDMDHENMFWYRQDPGLGLRLIYFSYDVKMKEKGDIPEGYSVSREKKERFSLILESASTNQTSMYLCASSQSGGGSYEQYFGPGTRLTVT.

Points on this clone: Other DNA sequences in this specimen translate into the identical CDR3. The CDR3 DNA is TGTGCCAGCAGTTACTCCACAGGGAGCGGCTACACCTTC. This encodes CASSYSTGSGYTF. The rearrangement links TRBV6-2 or TRBV6-3 to TRBJ1-2, with D possibly TRBD1 on 6 matching bases. Trimming stripped 0 bases from V and 8 bases from J, with 10 bases between. This CDR3 contains 13 residues. Germline V gives CDR1 MNHEY, CDR2 SVGEGT.

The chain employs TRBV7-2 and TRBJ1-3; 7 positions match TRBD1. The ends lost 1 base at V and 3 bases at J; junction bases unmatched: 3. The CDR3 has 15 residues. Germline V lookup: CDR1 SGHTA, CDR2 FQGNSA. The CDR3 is CASSLEGQIGNTIYF. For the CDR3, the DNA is TGTGCCAGCAGCTTAGAGGGACAGATTGGAAACACCATATATTTT.

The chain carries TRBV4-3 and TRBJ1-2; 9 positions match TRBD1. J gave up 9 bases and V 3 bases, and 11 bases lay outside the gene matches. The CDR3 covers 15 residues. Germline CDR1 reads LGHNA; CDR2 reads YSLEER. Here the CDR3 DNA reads TGCGCCAGCAGCCAGAGCCCCGGGACAGGGCGTCGCTACACCTTC. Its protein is CASSQSPGTGRRYTF.

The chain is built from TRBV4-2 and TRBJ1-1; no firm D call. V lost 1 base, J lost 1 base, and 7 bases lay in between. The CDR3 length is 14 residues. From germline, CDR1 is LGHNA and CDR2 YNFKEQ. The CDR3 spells CASSQAPGNTEAFF. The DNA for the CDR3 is TGTGCCAGCAGCCAAGCACCGGGGAACACTGAAGCTTTCTTT.

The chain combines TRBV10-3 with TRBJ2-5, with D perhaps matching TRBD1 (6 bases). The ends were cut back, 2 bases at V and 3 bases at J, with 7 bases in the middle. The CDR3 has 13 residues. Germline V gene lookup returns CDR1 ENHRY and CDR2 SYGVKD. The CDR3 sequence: CAISENREETQYF. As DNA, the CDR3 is TGTGCCATCAGTGAGAACAGGGAAGAGACCCAGTACTTC.

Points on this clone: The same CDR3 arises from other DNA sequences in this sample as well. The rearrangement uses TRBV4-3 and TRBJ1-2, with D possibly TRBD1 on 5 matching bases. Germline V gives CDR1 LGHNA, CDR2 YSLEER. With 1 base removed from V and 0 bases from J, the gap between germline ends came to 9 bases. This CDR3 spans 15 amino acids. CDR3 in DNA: TGCGCCAGCAGCCAAGGGACAACCACTAACTATGGCTACACCTTC. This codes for CASSQGTTTNYGYTF.

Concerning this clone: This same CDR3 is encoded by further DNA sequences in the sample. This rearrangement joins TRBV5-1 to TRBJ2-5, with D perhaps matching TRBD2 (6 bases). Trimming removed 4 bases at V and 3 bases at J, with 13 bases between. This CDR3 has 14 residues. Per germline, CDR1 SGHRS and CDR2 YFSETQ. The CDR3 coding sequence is TGCGCCAGCAGCCCGGGGGAGGCAAAAGAGACCCAGTACTTC. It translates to CASSPGEAKETQYF.

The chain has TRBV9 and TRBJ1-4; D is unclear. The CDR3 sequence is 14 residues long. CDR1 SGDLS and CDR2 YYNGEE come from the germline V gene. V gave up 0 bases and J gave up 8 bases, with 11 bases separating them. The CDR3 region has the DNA TGTGCCAGCAGCGTAGGGCCGAGCGTGGAAAAACTGTTTTTT. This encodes CASSVGPSVEKLFF.

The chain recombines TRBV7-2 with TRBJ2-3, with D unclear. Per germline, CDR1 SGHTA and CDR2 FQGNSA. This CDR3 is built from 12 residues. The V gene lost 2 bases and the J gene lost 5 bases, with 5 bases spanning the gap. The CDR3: CASSLQRDTQYF. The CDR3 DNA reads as TGTGCCAGCAGCTTACAGCGAGATACGCAGTATTTT.

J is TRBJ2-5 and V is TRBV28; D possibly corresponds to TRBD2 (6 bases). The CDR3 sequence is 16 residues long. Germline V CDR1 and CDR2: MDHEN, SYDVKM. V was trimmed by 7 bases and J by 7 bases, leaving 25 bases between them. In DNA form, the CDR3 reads TGTGCCAGCAACCTACCCGGGACTGGGGTCGGGGGGACCCAGTACTTC. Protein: CASNLPGTGVGGTQYF.

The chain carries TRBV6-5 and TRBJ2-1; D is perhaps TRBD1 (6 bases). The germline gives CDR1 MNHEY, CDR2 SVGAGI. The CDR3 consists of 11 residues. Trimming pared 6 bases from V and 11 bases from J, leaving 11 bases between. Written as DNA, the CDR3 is TGTGCCAGCAGAGAGGACAGCCAGCAGTTCTTC. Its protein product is CASREDSQQFF.

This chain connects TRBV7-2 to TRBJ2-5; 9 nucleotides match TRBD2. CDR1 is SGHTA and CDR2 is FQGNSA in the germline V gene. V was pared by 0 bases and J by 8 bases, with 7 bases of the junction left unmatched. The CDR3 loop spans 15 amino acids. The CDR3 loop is CASSLAGGGASTQYF. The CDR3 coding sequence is TGTGCCAGCAGCTTAGCTGGCGGGGGGGCGTCAACCCAGTACTTC. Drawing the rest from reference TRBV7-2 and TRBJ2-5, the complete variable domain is GAGVSQSPSNKVTEKGKDVELRCDPISGHTALYWYRQSLGQGLEFLIYFQGNSAPDKSGLPSDRFSAERTGGSVSTLTIQRTQQEDSAVYLCASSLAGGGASTQYFGPGTRLLVL.

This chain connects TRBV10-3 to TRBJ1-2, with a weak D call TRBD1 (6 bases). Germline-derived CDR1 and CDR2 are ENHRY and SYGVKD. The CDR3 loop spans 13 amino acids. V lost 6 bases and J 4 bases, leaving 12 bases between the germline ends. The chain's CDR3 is CAIRGTSGYGYTF. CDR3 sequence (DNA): TGTGCCATCAGGGGGACATCGGGCTATGGCTACACCTTC.

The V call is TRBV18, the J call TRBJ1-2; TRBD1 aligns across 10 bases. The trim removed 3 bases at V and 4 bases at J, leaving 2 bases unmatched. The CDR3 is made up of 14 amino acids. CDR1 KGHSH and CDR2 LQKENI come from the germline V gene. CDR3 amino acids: CASSPGTGVYGYTF. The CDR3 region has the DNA TGTGCCAGCTCACCCGGGACAGGGGTCTATGGCTACACCTTC. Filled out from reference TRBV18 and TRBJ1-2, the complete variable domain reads NAGVMQNPRHLVRRRGQEARLRCSPMKGHSHVYWYRQLPEEGLKFMVYLQKENIIDESGMPKERFSAEFPKEGPSILRIQQVVRGDSAAYFCASSPGTGVYGYTFGSGTRLTVV.

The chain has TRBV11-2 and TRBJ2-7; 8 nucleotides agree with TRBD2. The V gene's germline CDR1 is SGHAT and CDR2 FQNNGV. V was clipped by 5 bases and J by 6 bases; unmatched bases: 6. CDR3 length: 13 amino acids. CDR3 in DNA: TGTGCCAGCAGCCCGCGTCGGGGGGGCGAGCAGTACTTC. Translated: CASSPRRGGEQYF.

The CDR3 DNA reads as TGTGCCAGCAGCTCTAGCGTAAGAGGGGAGACCCAGTACTTC. Translation gives CASSSSVRGETQYF. The chain couples TRBV5-4 to TRBJ2-5; perhaps TRBD2 as D (6 bases). V was cut by 3 bases and J by 5 bases, with 14 bases left in between. Germline loops: CDR1 SGHNT, CDR2 YYREEE (reference sequence). CDR3 size: 14 residues.

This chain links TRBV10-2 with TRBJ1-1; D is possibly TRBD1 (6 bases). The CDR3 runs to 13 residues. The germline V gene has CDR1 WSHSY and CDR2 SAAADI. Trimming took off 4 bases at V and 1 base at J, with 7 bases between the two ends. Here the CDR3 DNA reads TGCGCCAGCAGTGCACAGGGGAACACTGAAGCTTTCTTT. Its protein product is CASSAQGNTEAFF.

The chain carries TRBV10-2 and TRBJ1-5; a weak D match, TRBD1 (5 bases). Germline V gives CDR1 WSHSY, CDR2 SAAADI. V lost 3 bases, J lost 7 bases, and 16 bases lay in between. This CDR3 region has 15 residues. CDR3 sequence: CASSDLGGTWQPQHF. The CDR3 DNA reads TGCGCCAGCAGTGATCTGGGGGGGACGTGGCAGCCCCAGCATTTT.